These 29 T cell receptor beta chains were all obtained from the same sample, sequenced in a study of OX40 agonist ivuxolimab in advanced cancers. The table came from immunoSEQ multiplex PCR; TCRdb's copy has only in-frame clones and leaves some out. The table includes 60,000 to 85,000 clones, around 93% detected once. The material sequenced was CD4+ or CD8+ T cells sorted from blood, taken in a trial of the OX40 agonist ivuxolimab. The receptors originated from an adult with an advanced solid tumor such as melanoma, head and neck, liver or kidney cancer.

The chain uses TRBV11-3 and TRBJ2-7; no clear D. Germline values: CDR1 SGHNT, CDR2 YENEEA. This CDR3 comprises 14 residues. V was shortened by 5 bases and J by 1 base, with 12 bases between the two germline ends. The CDR3 DNA sequence: TGTGCCAGCAGCCAGTCCACGGAATCCTACGAGCAGTACTTC. This translates into CASSQSTESYEQYF. Based on the CDR3 plus reference TRBV11-3 and TRBJ2-7, the full variable domain is EAGVVQSPRYKIIEKKQPVAFWCNPISGHNTLYWYLQNLGQGPELLIRYENEEAVDDSQLPKDRFSAERLKGVDSTLKIQPAELGDSAVYLCASSQSTESYEQYFGPGTRLTVT.

This chain uses TRBV19 with TRBJ2-7, with 9 nucleotides matching TRBD2. After removal of 6 bases from V and 2 bases from J, the junction contained 8 bases not matched to a gene. This CDR3 has 15 residues. CDR1 is LNHDA, CDR2 SQIVND, per germline (reference sequence). The CDR3 DNA sequence: TGTGCCAGTAGCCCGGGACTAGCTTTAACCTACGAGCAGTACTTC. Translating gives CASSPGLALTYEQYF.

This chain links TRBV9 with TRBJ2-5; TRBD1 matches 9 bases. This CDR3 is built from 15 residues. Germline CDR1 is SGDLS and CDR2 is YYNGEE. Trimming took 5 bases from V and 4 from J; bases not matched to a gene: 9. The CDR3 protein is CASSEQGARGETQYF. DNA for the CDR3: TGTGCCAGCAGTGAACAGGGGGCAAGAGGAGAGACCCAGTACTTC.

The genes are TRBV6-5 and TRBJ2-2; D is ambiguous. The V end was cut by 2 bases, the J end by 1 base, with 11 bases between. The germline V gene encodes CDR1 MNHEY and CDR2 SVGAGI. This CDR3 is 16 amino acids long. The CDR3 DNA sequence: TGTGCCAGCAGTTACATGGAGACCATGAACACCGGGGAGCTGTTTTTT. Protein: CASSYMETMNTGELFF.

The chain combines TRBV18 with TRBJ2-5; no clear D. The CDR3 is 12 residues long. Trimming stripped 3 bases from V and 0 bases from J, with 2 bases between. Germline values: CDR1 KGHSH, CDR2 LQKENI. The CDR3 spells CASSPNQETQYF. The CDR3 nucleotides are TGTGCCAGCTCACCCAACCAAGAGACCCAGTACTTC.

The chain carries TRBV4-1 and TRBJ2-3; tentatively, D is TRBD2 (6 bases). CDR1 MGHRA and CDR2 YSYEKL come from the germline V gene. V dropped 1 base and J dropped 10 bases, with 18 bases sitting between them. The CDR3 loop spans 15 amino acids. The CDR3 protein is CASSQVGRGIVAQYF. Written as DNA, the CDR3 is TGCGCCAGCAGCCAAGTGGGACGGGGGATCGTAGCGCAGTATTTT.

The rearrangement joins TRBV10-2 to TRBJ1-5, with D uncertain. V dropped 6 bases and J dropped 11 bases, with 20 bases sitting between them. The CDR3 contains 14 residues. Germline CDR1 WSHSY, CDR2 SAAADI. CDR3 DNA: TGCGCCAGCAGCCCCCGAATGGGCCCGGGAGCCCAGCATTTT. Its protein is CASSPRMGPGAQHF.

The chain is built from TRBV7-8 and TRBJ1-1, with 9 nucleotides matching TRBD1. The germline CDR1 and CDR2 sequences are SGHVS and FQNEAQ. Germline trimming cut 4 bases from V and 4 bases from J; bases unmatched to any gene: 4. The CDR3 is 14 residues long. The CDR3, as DNA: TGTGCCAGCAGCTGGACAGGGGACGGCACTGAAGCTTTCTTT. This gives the protein CASSWTGDGTEAFF.

The chain uses TRBV30 and TRBJ2-2; 14 nucleotides match TRBD2. CDR1 is GTSNPN and CDR2 is SVGIG in the germline V gene (reference sequence). V gave up 2 bases and J gave up 6 bases; unmatched junction bases: 8. The CDR3 is 17 amino acids. CDR3 sequence (DNA): TGTGCCTGGAGTCCCCGACTAGCGGGGGGGCGGGCCGGGGAGCTGTTTTTT. Its protein is CAWSPRLAGGRAGELFF.

V gene TRBV13 combines with J gene TRBJ2-1, with 9 bases fitting TRBD2. Losses at the gene ends were 7 bases for V and 10 bases for J; bases not matched to a gene: 14. This CDR3 is built from 15 residues. Germline lookup yields CDR1 PRHDT and CDR2 FYEKMQ (reference sequence). CDR3 DNA sequence: TGTGCCAGCACCTCGACTAGCGGCCCCTTCAAAGAGCAGTTCTTC. Protein: CASTSTSGPFKEQFF.

V usage is TRBV6-5 and J usage is TRBJ2-1; D may be TRBD2 (5 bases). CDR3 length equals 14 residues. The V gene lost 2 bases and the J gene lost 9 bases, with 14 bases spanning the gap. In germline, CDR1 is MNHEY, CDR2 SVGAGI. CDR3 region: CASSYAEGPGEQFF. The CDR3 DNA reads TGTGCCAGCAGTTACGCTGAGGGTCCGGGTGAGCAGTTCTTC.

The CDR3: CASSPNGDPHGQYF. CDR3 DNA sequence: TGTGCCAGCAGCCCGAACGGGGACCCCCATGGGCAGTATTTT. The chain carries TRBV9 and TRBJ2-3, with D perhaps assigned TRBD1 or TRBD2 (5 bases each). The germline V and J ends were trimmed by 4 bases and 11 bases, with 20 bases remaining between them. The CDR3 is 14 amino acids. CDR1 is SGDLS, CDR2 YYNGEE, per germline.

This chain links TRBV9 with TRBJ2-7; the D gene is possibly TRBD1 (6 bases). The germline V and J ends were trimmed by 0 bases and 5 bases, with 12 bases remaining between them. Germline V gene sequence: CDR1 SGDLS, CDR2 YYNGEE. The CDR3 is 14 residues long. The CDR3, as DNA: TGTGCCAGCAGCGTAGCTGGGTGGGGGCACGAGCAGTACTTC. As protein: CASSVAGWGHEQYF.

The chain is built from TRBV19 and TRBJ1-4, with 9 bases lining up with TRBD1. V lost 9 bases and J lost 4; bases outside the gene matches: 0. CDR3 length: 12 amino acids. Germline loops: CDR1 LNHDA, CDR2 SQIVND (reference sequence). CDR3: CARDRGNEKLFF. The CDR3 region has the DNA TGTGCCAGGGACAGGGGTAATGAAAAACTGTTTTTT.

V is TRBV7-3 and J is TRBJ2-7; a possible D gene is TRBD1 (6 bases). The CDR3 is made up of 14 amino acids. Germline CDR1 reads SGHTA; CDR2 reads FQGTGA. V dropped 5 bases and J dropped 4 bases, with 15 bases sitting between them. CDR3 DNA sequence: TGTGCCAGCAGCCCGCCCCTTAGGGGGTACGAGCAGTACTTC. Translated: CASSPPLRGYEQYF.

The rearrangement links TRBV14 to TRBJ1-2; D uncertain. Trimming shortened V by 0 bases and J by 4 bases, and 15 bases separated the two germline ends. The germline V gene encodes CDR1 SGHDN and CDR2 FVKESK. This CDR3 contains 16 residues. The CDR3 DNA reads TGTGCCAGCAGCCAAGATCAGGCCAGGTTCGGCTATGGCTACACCTTC. This codes for CASSQDQARFGYGYTF.

V gene TRBV6-1 combines with J gene TRBJ1-3; a weak D match, TRBD1 (5 bases). The CDR3 extends over 14 amino acids. Germline CDR1 is MNHNS and CDR2 is SASEGT. V lost 6 bases to trimming and J lost 2 bases, with 11 bases between them. CDR3 protein: CASRAQDTGNTIYF. The CDR3 bases are TGTGCCAGCAGGGCACAGGACACTGGAAACACCATATATTTT.

The chain combines TRBV27 with TRBJ2-1; TRBD1 matches at 7 bases. The CDR3 has 16 residues. V dropped 6 bases and J dropped 0; count of bases not matched to a gene: 8. Germline assignment: CDR1 MNHEY and CDR2 SMNVEV (reference sequence). The CDR3: CASSPGTVGSYNEQFF. CDR3 in DNA: TGTGCCAGCAGCCCCGGGACAGTGGGCTCCTACAATGAGCAGTTCTTC.

The rearrangement joins TRBV7-9 to TRBJ2-1; 9 bases line up with TRBD2. This CDR3 spans 15 amino acids. The ends lost 7 bases at V and 6 bases at J; junction bases unmatched: 10. The germline CDR1 and CDR2 sequences are SEHNR and FQNEAQ (reference sequence). The CDR3 reads CASIFGGGAANEQFF. The DNA of the CDR3 is TGTGCCAGCATCTTCGGCGGGGGGGCTGCCAATGAGCAGTTCTTC.

This chain links TRBV7-9 with TRBJ1-1; D gene ambiguous. The V and J ends lost 4 bases and 0 bases respectively, with 9 bases between them. Germline lookup yields CDR1 SEHNR and CDR2 FQNEAQ (reference sequence). The CDR3 is 14 residues long. The CDR3 sequence is CASSSSQVNTEAFF. DNA for the CDR3: TGTGCCAGCAGCTCTTCCCAGGTGAACACTGAAGCTTTCTTT. Combining the CDR3 with reference TRBV7-9 and TRBJ1-1 gives the whole variable domain DTGVSQNPRHKITKRGQNVTFRCDPISEHNRLYWYRQTLGQGPEFLTYFQNEAQLEKSRLLSDRFSAERPKGSFSTLEIQRTEQGDSAMYLCASSSSQVNTEAFFGQGTRLTVV.

The gene calls are TRBV11-2 and TRBJ2-5; a weak D match, TRBD2 (6 bases). The V gene lost 2 bases and the J gene lost 5 bases, with 15 bases spanning the gap. CDR1 is SGHAT and CDR2 is FQNNGV in the germline V gene. This CDR3 contains 15 residues. The CDR3 region is CASSLLGRGSETQYF. CDR3 nucleotides: TGTGCCAGCAGCTTACTAGGTCGGGGGTCGGAGACCCAGTACTTC.

This chain joins TRBV4-1 and TRBJ2-7, with D perhaps assigned TRBD1 or TRBD2 (5 bases each). The CDR3 runs 16 residues. V was cut by 0 bases and J by 4 bases, with 16 bases left in between. CDR1 and CDR2 (germline): MGHRA, YSYEKL. The CDR3 nucleotides are TGCGCCAGCAGCCAAGAGCCCGCGTCGGGGCCTTACGAGCAGTACTTC. Residues: CASSQEPASGPYEQYF.

J is TRBJ2-7 and V is TRBV11-2; no clear D. V was pared by 1 base and J by 0 bases, with 10 bases between. Per the germline V gene, CDR1 is SGHAT and CDR2 is FQNNGV. The CDR3 is made up of 15 amino acids. CDR3 region: CASSLGWGYSYEQYF. The CDR3 DNA reads TGTGCCAGCAGCTTAGGTTGGGGATACTCCTACGAGCAGTACTTC.

This chain connects TRBV27 to TRBJ2-7; D remains ambiguous. V was cut by 0 bases and J by 7 bases, with 7 bases left in between. The germline V gene has CDR1 MNHEY and CDR2 SMNVEV (reference sequence). The CDR3 contains 12 residues. CDR3 amino acids: CASSLSFGEQYF. In DNA, the CDR3 is TGTGCCAGCAGTTTATCTTTCGGGGAGCAGTACTTC.

The rearrangement uses TRBV6-5 and TRBJ2-7, with 8 nucleotides matching TRBD1. CDR1 and CDR2 from the germline V gene are MNHEY and SVGAGI. J was trimmed by 2 bases and V by 6 bases; bases with no gene match: 9. This CDR3 has 15 residues. In DNA form, the CDR3 reads TGTGCCAGCAGACACCACGGGACAGGACCCTACGAGCAGTACTTC. This encodes CASRHHGTGPYEQYF.

Details on this clone: Different DNA sequences within this sample yield the same CDR3. J is TRBJ1-5 and V is TRBV9, with D perhaps matching TRBD1 (5 bases). V lost 0 bases, J lost 3 bases, and 7 bases lay in between. The germline gives CDR1 SGDLS, CDR2 YYNGEE. The CDR3 is made up of 14 amino acids. DNA for the CDR3: TGTGCCAGCAGCGTAGGAGGGACCAATCAGCCCCAGCATTTT. Encoded protein: CASSVGGTNQPQHF.

In its sample, this clone was seen once. This sequence joins TRBV6-5 and TRBJ1-2, with D maybe TRBD1 (5 bases). Trimming removed 5 bases at V and 5 bases at J, with 12 bases between. There are 13 residues in the CDR3. Germline-derived CDR1 and CDR2 are MNHEY and SVGAGI. The CDR3 loop is CASSAGPRYGYTF. The CDR3 bases are TGTGCCAGCAGTGCAGGGCCCCGGTATGGCTACACCTTC.

With respect to this clone: At the DNA level, this CDR3 is encoded by other sequences in the same sample as well. The J gene is TRBJ2-7, the V gene TRBV5-1; no clear D gene. Germline lookup yields CDR1 SGHRS and CDR2 YFSETQ. The V and J ends lost 2 bases and 2 bases respectively, with 5 bases between them. The CDR3 spans 12 residues. CDR3: CASSLGTYEQYF. In nucleotides, the CDR3 is TGCGCCAGCAGCTTAGGCACCTACGAGCAGTACTTC.

A remark on this clone: Other DNA sequences in this sample translate to the same CDR3. The gene calls are TRBV19 and TRBJ1-1; D ambiguous. This CDR3 is built from 12 residues. Trimming shortened V by 3 bases and J by 4 bases, and 6 bases separated the two germline ends. Germline V gene data show CDR1 as LNHDA and CDR2 as SQIVND (reference sequence). CDR3: CASSIGLTEAFF. Written as DNA, the CDR3 is TGTGCCAGTAGTATTGGGCTCACTGAAGCTTTCTTT.